The sequence of this TCR beta chain was determined in a study of naive and memory T cell subsets. Findings and limits, study-wide: Far more TCRs reportedly came from tuberculin skin test site biopsies.

Amplification of ligated cDNA took four PCR rounds with SP2 and nested alpha and beta constant primers. TCRdb re-analysed the UMI-ligation and nested PCR reads in MiXCR, keeping a single row per CDR3 protein. The data contain around 31,000 distinct CDR3 sequences, more than 6.5% of them seen just once; the ten biggest clones take up over 3%. Germline V gene lookup returns CDR1 SGHNT and CDR2 YYREEE (reference sequence). The germline V and J ends were trimmed by 3 bases and 5 bases, with 5 bases remaining between them. This CDR3 spans 12 amino acids. This clonotype was seen at least ten times. Its target is not known. Indicated treatment: skin biopsy from PPD injection site in Mantoux-positive individual. A UMI-containing oligonucleotide was joined by 3' ligation to the TCR cDNA template. Biopsied sites were PPD injections in people with a positive Mantoux test. Unsorted total RNA, about 1 to 1000 ng, was DNase treated before reverse transcription.

The chain uses TRBV5-4 and TRBJ2-2; either TRBD1 or TRBD2 may fit D (5 bases each). The sequence was collected from an adult in good health. Sequenced here: skin, sampled from a tuberculin skin test site. The CDR3 is CASSWGTGELFF. CDR3 DNA: TGTGCCAGCAGCTGGGGGACCGGGGAGCTGTTTTTT.